The clone carrying this TCR beta chain has more than one count but fewer than ten. The CDR3 is 16 amino acids. V lost 1 base and J 3 bases, leaving 17 bases between the germline ends. Germline assignment: CDR1 SGHRS and CDR2 YFSETQ. This entry is derived from a study of T-cell reconstitution after alpha-beta-depleted transplantation in children. Unique molecular identifiers were incorporated during preparation of the TCRbeta library. TCRdb fed the PCR reads into MiXCR, producing one record per CDR3 protein. Counted here are a few hundred thousand distinct CDR3 sequences, around 19% occurring once; the ten biggest clones make up roughly 3.3%.

The chain joins TRBV5-1 to TRBJ2-7; D is possibly TRBD1 or TRBD2 (5 bases each). The sample in question was PBMCs from the stem cell graft donor, obtained from the stem cell graft. This clonotype originated in a human donor who donated a stem cell graft to a child with acute lymphoblastic leukemia. The DNA for the CDR3 is TGCGCCAGCAGCTTGCGTTCTCGGGGCAGAGACTACGAGCAGTACTTC. Residues: CASSLRSRGRDYEQYF.